This record concerns one TCR beta chain sequence. The data stem from a study of blood T cell repertoires in COVID-19. Looking at the study overall: The United States, Italy and Spain supplied acute and convalescent COVID-19 samples. In each case, the material was cDNA or gDNA derived from T cells, B-cell-depleted T cells, or PBMCs.

Original data processing: Reference gene primer amplification in the assay estimated nucleated cell counts. This table comes from immunoSEQ multiplex PCR, and its TCRdb copy is limited to in-frame clones, with some not included. Clone size and V and J calls were adopted from that table, with D and trimming inferred from the DNA. The table shows about 350,000 clones, with around nine tenths occurring only once. This CDR3 comprises 14 residues. Trimming shortened V by 3 bases and J by 5 bases, and 16 bases separated the two germline ends. Germline values: CDR1 DFQATT, CDR2 SNEGSKA (reference sequence).

The rearrangement joins TRBV20-1 to TRBJ1-1; maybe TRBD1 (5 bases). The specimen was peripheral blood. The sequence came from a woman aged 55 to 70 with COVID-19, enrolled during active disease. In nucleotides, the CDR3 is TGCAGTGCTAGTTCAGGGTATGGGGTGACTGAAGCTTTCTTT. Protein product: CSASSGYGVTEAFF.